This passage covers 27 T cell receptor beta chains from one sample sequenced in a study of T cells after yellow fever vaccination (dated by TCRdb to between 2017 and 2020). Libraries came from 5' RACE. TCRdb records Illumina NovaSeq 6000 as the sequencer. The raw public reads went through TCRdb reprocessing: fastp at Q25, MiXCR clone calling, in-frame beta chains kept. Entries are consolidated by CDR3 protein sequence, retaining the most common genes and DNA. The sample table holds about 160,000 distinct CDR3 sequences, of which about a tenth were seen once. The top ten hold about a third of the sample. Explained via the paper, the treatment or condition label denotes: live attenuated yellow fever vaccine strain. The sequenced sample was CD8+ T cells sorted from PBMCs, obtained 45 days after the yellow fever booster vaccination. Every receptor here comes from a man aged 18 to 29 who received the YFV17D yellow fever vaccine.

This clonotype was observed a handful of times. J is TRBJ2-1 and V is TRBV3-1; the D gene is possibly TRBD2 (6 bases). The CDR3 contains 15 residues. The germline V and J ends were trimmed by 0 bases and 3 bases, with 9 bases remaining between them. Looked up from germline, CDR1 is LGHDT and CDR2 is YNNKEL (reference sequence). The CDR3 DNA follows: TGTGCCAGCAGCCAAGACGGGGGTTTCTACAATGAGCAGTTCTTC. It encodes CASSQDGGFYNEQFF.

The V gene is TRBV7-9, the J gene TRBJ1-6, with a tentative D call TRBD1 (5 bases). The CDR3 has 16 amino acids. CDR1 is SEHNR, CDR2 FQNEAQ, per germline (reference sequence). Deletions cut 5 bases from V and 4 bases from J, with 15 bases between. In nucleotides, the CDR3 is TGTGCCAGCAGCAGACAGCCCGCCGATTATAATTCACCCCTCCACTTT. Its protein is CASSRQPADYNSPLHF.

This clonotype was seen ten or more times. The chain couples TRBV7-8 to TRBJ2-2; D might be TRBD2 (7 bases). Germline V gene data show CDR1 as SGHVS and CDR2 as FQNEAQ. Trimming removed 5 bases at V and 7 bases at J, with 20 bases between. The CDR3 is 16 amino acids. The CDR3 region is CASSPPGGGPFGELFF. CDR3 bases: TGTGCCAGCAGCCCGCCTGGCGGGGGCCCCTTCGGGGAGCTGTTTTTT.

This clonotype was counted many times. The chain combines TRBV12-3 or TRBV12-4 with TRBJ2-1; 8 bases are a match to TRBD2. The V segment lost 6 bases and the J segment 3 bases; nucleotides outside the gene matches: 7. The CDR3 totals 15 residues. CDR3 sequence (DNA): TGTGCCAGCAGGGACTGGACTAGCAACTACAATGAGCAGTTCTTC. Translated, it gives CASRDWTSNYNEQFF.

The chain has TRBV27 and TRBJ2-5; D may be TRBD1 or TRBD2 (6 bases each). Germline CDR1 MNHEY, CDR2 SMNVEV (reference sequence). This CDR3 has 14 residues. The V end lost 2 bases, the J end lost 3 bases, and 10 bases lay between the germline ends. The CDR3 loop is CASSLGGDKETQYF. The CDR3, as DNA: TGTGCCAGCAGTTTAGGCGGGGACAAAGAGACCCAGTACTTC.

This clonotype was counted only a few times. This chain uses TRBV29-1 with TRBJ1-2, with D hard to call. The length of the CDR3 is 12 residues. V dropped 0 bases and J dropped 12 bases, with 14 bases sitting between them. Per germline, CDR1 SQVTM and CDR2 ANQGSEA. CDR3 amino acids: CSVEDRVGSNTF. The CDR3, as DNA: TGCAGCGTTGAAGATCGGGTCGGGTCGAACACCTTC.

This clonotype was detected ten times or more. This chain connects TRBV4-1 to TRBJ2-5, with TRBD2 matching over 7 bases. CDR3 length: 15 residues. J was trimmed by 5 bases and V by 1 base; bases with no gene match: 7. Germline loops: CDR1 MGHRA, CDR2 YSYEKL. Here the CDR3 DNA reads TGCGCCAGCAGCCAAGTCGACGGGGGGAGGGAGACCCAGTACTTC. Translation gives CASSQVDGGRETQYF.

This clonotype turned up a few times. This sequence joins TRBV29-1 and TRBJ2-2; 10 bases align to TRBD1. The CDR3 consists of 13 residues. With V trimmed by 7 bases and J by 7 bases, 6 bases remained unmatched. The V gene's germline CDR1 is SQVTM and CDR2 ANQGSEA. The CDR3 reads CSARQGAYGELFF. CDR3 in DNA: TGCAGCGCGAGACAGGGGGCATACGGGGAGCTGTTTTTT.

In DNA form, the CDR3 reads TGTGCCACCAGCAGAATCGGGACTAGCCGGAAGCAAGAGACCCAGTACTTC. Translation gives CATSRIGTSRKQETQYF. The V and J genes are TRBV15 and TRBJ2-5; 9 bases align to TRBD2. The CDR3 loop spans 17 amino acids. V lost 2 bases, J lost 2 bases, and 9 bases stayed unmatched. CDR1 is LNHNV, CDR2 YYDKDF, per germline (reference sequence). Complete variable domain (other parts from reference TRBV15 and TRBJ2-5): DAMVIQNPRYQVTQFGKPVTLSCSQTLNHNVMYWYQQKSSQAPKLLFHYYDKDFNNEADTPDNFQSRRPNTSFCFLDIRSPGLGDTAMYLCATSRIGTSRKQETQYFGPGTRLLVL.

The chain combines TRBV5-1 with TRBJ2-4, with a tentative D call TRBD1 (6 bases). V lost 3 bases to trimming and J lost 0 bases, with 19 bases between them. CDR3 length: 18 residues. CDR1 SGHRS and CDR2 YFSETQ come from the germline V gene. CDR3: CASSYGRNRALAKNIQYF. In nucleotides, the CDR3 is TGCGCCAGCAGCTACGGGCGCAACAGGGCTCTAGCCAAAAACATTCAGTACTTC.

This clonotype has more than one count but fewer than ten. The chain uses TRBV5-1 and TRBJ1-5; weak D call: TRBD1 (6 bases). In germline, CDR1 is SGHRS, CDR2 YFSETQ. The CDR3 spans 15 residues. Trimming took off 2 bases at V and 8 bases at J, with 17 bases between the two ends. The CDR3 here is CASSFLGGGAEPQHF. CDR3 DNA sequence: TGCGCCAGCAGCTTCTTGGGGGGGGGCGCGGAGCCCCAGCATTTT.

This clonotype was detected ten times or more. The CDR3, as DNA: TGTGCCAGCAGTTCGGGGGACAGTCCCTACGAGCAGTACGTC. This sequence encodes CASSSGDSPYEQYV. The genes are TRBV12-3 or TRBV12-4 and TRBJ2-7, with D maybe TRBD1 (7 bases). V was shortened by 4 bases and J by 2 bases, with 12 bases between the two germline ends. The CDR3 consists of 14 residues.

This clonotype has a handful of counts. The CDR3 spells CASTPSGIYTGELFF. The CDR3 nucleotides read TGTGCCAGCACCCCCAGCGGGATTTACACCGGGGAGCTGTTTTTT. The rearrangement uses TRBV7-7 and TRBJ2-2, with TRBD2 matching over 7 bases. Germline loops: CDR1 SSHAT, CDR2 FNYEAQ (reference sequence). This CDR3 comprises 15 residues. Trimming took 7 bases from V and 3 from J; bases not matched to a gene: 8.

V is TRBV29-1 and J is TRBJ1-2; TRBD1 matches 11 bases. Per the germline V gene, CDR1 is SQVTM and CDR2 is ANQGSEA. CDR3 size: 16 residues. V gave up 0 bases and J gave up 4 bases; unmatched junction bases: 7. CDR3 amino acids: CSVEDQEGTGGYGYTF. The CDR3, as DNA: TGCAGCGTTGAAGATCAAGAGGGGACAGGGGGCTATGGCTACACCTTC.

This clonotype was seen a few times. V is TRBV9 and J is TRBJ2-1; the match to TRBD2 covers 15 bases. J was trimmed by 9 bases and V by 3 bases; bases with no gene match: 4. The CDR3 length is 15 residues. Germline lookup yields CDR1 SGDLS and CDR2 YYNGEE. For the CDR3, the DNA is TGTGCCAGCAGCGGGGGACTAGCGGGGGGACTTGAGCAGTTCTTC. It yields the protein CASSGGLAGGLEQFF.

This clonotype was counted a few times. The rearrangement joins TRBV28 to TRBJ2-1; no firm D call. V was cut by 5 bases and J by 1 base, with 12 bases left in between. Germline CDR1 reads MDHEN; CDR2 reads SYDVKM. The CDR3 runs to 15 residues. The CDR3 protein is CASSPRYQSYNEQFF. CDR3 nucleotide sequence: TGTGCCAGCAGTCCCAGGTACCAATCCTACAATGAGCAGTTCTTC.

This clonotype was picked up a small number of times. This chain's CDR3 is CASSLGVGQTTFYEQYV. In DNA, the CDR3 is TGCGCCAGCAGCTTGGGCGTGGGACAGACGACATTCTACGAGCAGTACGTC. This chain uses TRBV5-1 with TRBJ2-7; 7 bases align to TRBD1. The CDR3 extends over 17 amino acids. J gave up 3 bases and V 0 bases, and 12 bases lay outside the gene matches. In germline, CDR1 is SGHRS, CDR2 YFSETQ.

This sequence joins TRBV4-2 and TRBJ2-4; D might be TRBD2 (6 bases). V lost 0 bases and J lost 1, with 10 bases in between. The CDR3 sequence is 16 residues long. Germline V CDR1 and CDR2: LGHNA, YNFKEQ. Here the CDR3 DNA reads TGTGCCAGCAGCCAAGACCGCGCGGGGGCCAAAAACATTCAGTACTTC. Its translation is CASSQDRAGAKNIQYF.

This clonotype was found a few times. The chain employs TRBV7-9 and TRBJ1-2, with unresolved D. Trimming shortened V by 3 bases and J by 4 bases, and 15 bases separated the two germline ends. Germline V gene lookup returns CDR1 SEHNR and CDR2 FQNEAQ (reference sequence). The CDR3 contains 15 residues. CDR3 protein: CASSFSPSLSYGYTF. The CDR3, as DNA: TGTGCCAGCAGCTTTAGTCCTTCTCTCTCCTATGGCTACACCTTC.

CDR3 sequence reads: CASSFTSGTATEAFF. The DNA of the CDR3 is TGTGCCAGCAGTTTTACGAGCGGGACAGCCACTGAAGCTTTCTTT. The chain uses TRBV6-5 and TRBJ1-1; 7 nucleotides match TRBD1. Per germline, CDR1 MNHEY and CDR2 SVGAGI. The CDR3 totals 15 residues. Losses at the gene ends were 4 bases for V and 4 bases for J; bases not matched to a gene: 9.

Many counts were recorded for this clonotype. The chain recombines TRBV6-5 with TRBJ1-2, with D tentatively TRBD1 (5 bases). Trimming left V 10 bases short and J 5 bases short, with 17 bases between. In germline, CDR1 is MNHEY, CDR2 SVGAGI. This CDR3 is built from 13 residues. CDR3 nucleotides: TGTGCCACCTTCGGAGGAGGGGAATATGGCTACACCTTC. Residues: CATFGGGEYGYTF.

The chain couples TRBV18 to TRBJ1-2, with D maybe TRBD1 (5 bases). The germline CDR1 and CDR2 sequences are KGHSH and LQKENI. Trimming removed 5 bases from V and 1 base from J, with 26 bases in between. The CDR3 is made up of 19 amino acids. In nucleotides, the CDR3 is TGTGCCAGCTCATCATGGACAAGAGGAGAACCCGCGCTTAACTATGGCTACACCTTC. Translating gives CASSSWTRGEPALNYGYTF.

This clonotype was seen a handful of times. The chain joins TRBV6-2 or TRBV6-3 to TRBJ2-2; perhaps D is TRBD1 or TRBD2 (5 bases each). CDR3 size: 11 residues. The germline V gene has CDR1 MNHEY and CDR2 SVGEGT. V gave up 9 bases and J gave up 6 bases, with 8 bases separating them. In nucleotides, the CDR3 is TGTGCCAGTTGGGGGTCCGGGGAGCTGTTTTTT. It specifies CASWGSGELFF.

This clonotype has a count of ten or more. The J gene is TRBJ1-1, the V gene TRBV4-1; D unresolved. The germline V gene encodes CDR1 MGHRA and CDR2 YSYEKL. This CDR3 is 16 amino acids long. V gave up 0 bases and J gave up 4 bases, with 15 bases separating them. For the CDR3, the DNA is TGCGCCAGCAGCCAAGAAGGAGAGTCTCGGGCCACTGAAGCTTTCTTT. Translating it yields CASSQEGESRATEAFF.

This clonotype was seen a few times. This sequence joins TRBV6-2 or TRBV6-3 and TRBJ1-2; D may be TRBD1 (5 bases). The V gene lost 2 bases and the J gene lost 8 bases, with 12 bases spanning the gap. Germline-derived CDR1 and CDR2 are MNHEY and SVGEGT. The CDR3 spans 13 residues. The CDR3 DNA reads as TGTGCCAGCAGTTACACAGGAACGGGAGGCTACACCTTC. It encodes CASSYTGTGGYTF.

This clonotype was found a few times. The chain joins TRBV5-1 to TRBJ2-7, with 9 bases identical to TRBD1. The V and J ends lost 4 bases and 4 bases, in that order; junction bases with no gene match: 9. CDR1 and CDR2 from the germline V gene are SGHRS and YFSETQ. The CDR3 has 15 residues. This CDR3 is CASSPEGQGWYEQYF. The CDR3 nucleotides read TGCGCCAGCAGCCCCGAAGGACAGGGGTGGTACGAGCAGTACTTC.

The J gene is TRBJ2-7, the V gene TRBV4-3; 9 positions match TRBD2. CDR1 is LGHNA and CDR2 is YSLEER in the germline V gene. This CDR3 is built from 17 residues. V dropped 3 bases and J dropped 7; count of bases not matched to a gene: 16. CDR3 in DNA: TGCGCCAGCAGCCAGACGATAGCGGGGGCCCTGCCAGGGGAGCAGTACTTC. Translation gives CASSQTIAGALPGEQYF.